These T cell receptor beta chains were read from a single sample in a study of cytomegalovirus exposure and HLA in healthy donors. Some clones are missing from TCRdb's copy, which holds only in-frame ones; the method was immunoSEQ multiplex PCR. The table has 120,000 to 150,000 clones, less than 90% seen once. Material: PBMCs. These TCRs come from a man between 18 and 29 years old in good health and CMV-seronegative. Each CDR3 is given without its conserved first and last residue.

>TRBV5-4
ASSPDRGLFGDGYT
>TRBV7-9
ASNGQLNTEAF
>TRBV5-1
ASSRLGGRDEQY
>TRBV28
ASSSPGLRQISYFGYT
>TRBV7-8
ASSLGAQTGTQY
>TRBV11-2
ASSRQSYEQY
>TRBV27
ASSSSVALSYEQY
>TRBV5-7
ASSLGSGGPDTQY
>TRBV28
ASTPYSGRGNEKLF
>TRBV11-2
ASGYRLENEKLF
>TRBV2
AGNLGQGEKLF
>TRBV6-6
ASSYWEGANEKLF
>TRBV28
ASSQGQLNTEAF
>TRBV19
ASSGRVDTQY
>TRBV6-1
ASLTLGTADTQY
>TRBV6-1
ASSESWDRHYGYT
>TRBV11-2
ASRPTHQATQY